Only a few counts were recorded for the clone carrying this TCR beta chain. Its antigen is unknown. The same CDR3 arises from other DNA sequences in this sample as well. V shed 4 bases, J shed 4 bases, and the junction held 4 bases outside the gene matches. The CDR3 spans 16 residues. Germline V lookup: CDR1 SGHRS, CDR2 YFSETQ. This record belongs to a study of shared clonotypes between healthy human individuals. Study context: Sampling drew on donors who were a couple of women and a few men aged 18 to 49. Study-wide results and limits: Blood was the only sampled material, and tissue repertoires likely differ. Clonotypes that were shared across four donors made up roughly 5% of naive CD4 clonotypes.

Free of recent acute infections or vaccinations, the donors were healthy HIV-negative adults. Here immunoSEQ multiplex PCR was the method, and the copy in TCRdb shows in-frame clones only, minus some. Of about 980,000 clones in the sample, 60% to 85% were seen once. Sample: memory CD4+ T cells sorted from blood. Subset described: CD45RA-negative fraction. The J gene is TRBJ2-1, the V gene TRBV5-1; 14 bases are shared with TRBD2. This sequence was found in a man younger than 35 in good health. The CDR3 spells CASSRTSGGSYNEQFF. CDR3 DNA: TGCGCCAGCAGCAGGACTAGCGGGGGGTCTTACAATGAGCAGTTCTTC.